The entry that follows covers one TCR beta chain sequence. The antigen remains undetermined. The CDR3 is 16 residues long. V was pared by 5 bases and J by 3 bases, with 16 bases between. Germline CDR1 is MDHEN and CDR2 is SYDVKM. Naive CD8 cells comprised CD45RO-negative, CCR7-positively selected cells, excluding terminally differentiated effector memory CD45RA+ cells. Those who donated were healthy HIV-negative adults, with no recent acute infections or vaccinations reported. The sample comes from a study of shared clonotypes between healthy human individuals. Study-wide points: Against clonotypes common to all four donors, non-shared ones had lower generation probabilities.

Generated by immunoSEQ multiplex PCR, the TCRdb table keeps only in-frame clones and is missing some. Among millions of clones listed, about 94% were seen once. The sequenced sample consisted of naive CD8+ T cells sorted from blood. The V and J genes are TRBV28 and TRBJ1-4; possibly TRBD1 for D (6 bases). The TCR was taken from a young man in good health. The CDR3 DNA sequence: TGTGCCAGCAGTCTCCTACAGGGACTAGCTAATGAAAAACTGTTTTTT. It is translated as CASSLLQGLANEKLFF.